The TCR beta chain described here comes from a study of blood T cells in healthy people across ages. The donors, healthy Caucasians from Russia, were aged about 6 to 95. A second roughly 6 to 12 cycle PCR used barcoded and J-beta primers. MiXCR was run by TCRdb on the 5' RACE reads, yielding one entry per CDR3 protein. The table lists hundreds of thousands of distinct CDR3 sequences, roughly 45% of them singletons, with 20% to 25% in the top ten. The CDR3 length is 16 residues. V was pared by 8 bases and J by 1 base, with 20 bases between. The V and J genes are TRBV12-3 or TRBV12-4 and TRBJ1-1; D remains unclear. The sequenced sample was blood. This TCR was recovered from a woman aged 55-70 years in good health. In DNA, the CDR3 is TGTGCCAGCTCAATTCCCTTCCCAAAGGAGAACACTGAAGCTTTCTTT. It codes for CASSIPFPKENTEAFF.